The next 12 T cell receptor beta chains were all read from a single sample in a study of radiation and T cells in renal cell carcinoma. Time point meaning: blood 4 weeks post-SBRT, at nephrectomy. Described treatment: 15 Gy SBRT to primary tumor, nephrectomy 4 weeks later. Profiling relied on immunoSEQ multiplex PCR, and the TCRdb table lists in-frame clones only, not all of them. The data contain about 140,000 clones, 80% to 90% of them singletons. The sequencing here drew on blood, taken from a patient whose treatment included radiotherapy and nephrectomy. These TCRs come from a woman between 50 and 59 years old with renal cell carcinoma.

V gene TRBV7-2 combines with J gene TRBJ2-2; 7 nucleotides line up with TRBD1. The CDR3 contains 18 residues. Germline CDR1 is SGHTA and CDR2 is FQGNSA. After removal of 5 bases from V and 1 base from J, the junction contained 13 bases not matched to a gene. The CDR3 loop is CASSQMPTGLKNTGELFF. The CDR3 nucleotides are TGTGCCAGCAGCCAAATGCCGACAGGGCTGAAGAACACCGGGGAGCTGTTTTTT.

A few counts support this clone. CDR3 nucleotides: TGTGCCAGCAGTACCCCACCGAACACTGAAGCTTTCTTT. Protein product: CASSTPPNTEAFF. The chain combines TRBV6-5 with TRBJ1-1; D is uncertain. The CDR3 runs to 13 residues. Germline V lookup: CDR1 MNHEY, CDR2 SVGAGI. Trimming left V 5 bases short and J 1 base short, with 8 bases between.

The gene calls are TRBV4-2 and TRBJ1-1; the D gene is possibly TRBD1 (6 bases). V lost 4 bases, J lost 6 bases, and 21 bases lay in between. There are 16 residues in the CDR3. CDR1 is LGHNA, CDR2 YNFKEQ, per germline. CDR3 residues: CASSLQWDTDYAEAFF. DNA of the CDR3: TGTGCCAGCAGCCTACAATGGGACACCGACTACGCTGAAGCTTTCTTT.

The CDR3 nucleotides are TGTGCCAGCAGCCGGCCCGGGACAAACTACGAGCAGTACTTC. Its protein is CASSRPGTNYEQYF. This rearrangement joins TRBV7-9 to TRBJ2-7, with D maybe TRBD1 (6 bases). The CDR3 covers 14 residues. Between the trimmed V and J ends, which lost 5 bases and 3 bases, there was a span of 14 bases. Germline values: CDR1 SEHNR, CDR2 FQNEAQ (reference sequence).

The CDR3 spells CASTIFQGSGANVLTF. The CDR3 DNA reads TGTGCCAGCACAATCTTTCAGGGGTCAGGGGCCAACGTCCTGACTTTC. The chain is built from TRBV6-6 and TRBJ2-6; tentatively, D is TRBD1 (6 bases). Trimming removed 7 bases from V and 4 bases from J, with 17 bases in between. The CDR3 extends over 16 amino acids. Germline V gives CDR1 MNHNY, CDR2 SVGAGI (reference sequence).

The rearrangement joins TRBV19 to TRBJ1-5; D is unclear. This CDR3 is built from 13 residues. Germline V gene data show CDR1 as LNHDA and CDR2 as SQIVND (reference sequence). V lost 3 bases to trimming and J lost 7 bases, with 10 bases between them. CDR3 sequence (DNA): TGTGCCAGTAGTATGGGTATTAGGCAGCCCCAGCATTTT. It specifies CASSMGIRQPQHF.

The chain joins TRBV7-2 to TRBJ2-7; unclear D gene. CDR3 length: 15 residues. The V end was cut by 4 bases, the J end by 3 bases, with 16 bases between. From germline, CDR1 is SGHTA and CDR2 FQGNSA. In DNA form, the CDR3 reads TGTGCCAGCAGCTCCTCGGGCCTAACTTACTACGAGCAGTACTTC. It encodes CASSSSGLTYYEQYF.

This chain connects TRBV5-1 to TRBJ2-1; 7 nucleotides agree with TRBD2. The CDR3 is 15 residues long. Unmatched junction bases numbered 9, after V lost 9 bases and J lost 0 bases. Germline V gene data show CDR1 as SGHRS and CDR2 as YFSETQ. The DNA of the CDR3 is TGCGCCACCCGACCTAGCGGTAACTCCTACAATGAGCAGTTCTTC. Its translation: CATRPSGNSYNEQFF.

In this sample, this clone turned up a few times. The chain couples TRBV15 to TRBJ1-6; D not resolved. V was clipped by 6 bases and J by 10 bases, with 16 bases between them. The CDR3 is 14 amino acids. From germline, CDR1 is LNHNV and CDR2 YYDKDF (reference sequence). The CDR3: CATSEHIRTSPLHF. The CDR3 region has the DNA TGTGCCACCAGTGAACATATACGGACGTCACCCCTCCACTTT.

The rearrangement links TRBV7-7 to TRBJ1-3; D remains unclear. CDR3 length: 15 residues. V lost 1 base, J lost 1 base, and 8 bases lay in between. Germline V gene sequence: CDR1 SSHAT, CDR2 FNYEAQ (reference sequence). The CDR3 region has the DNA TGTGCCAGCAGCTTAGGGTTAGGTTCTGGAAACACCATATATTTT. It codes for CASSLGLGSGNTIYF.

The chain combines TRBV12-5 with TRBJ2-1; TRBD2 aligns across 10 bases. This CDR3 is 16 amino acids long. V was clipped by 3 bases and J by 2 bases; unmatched bases: 4. From germline, CDR1 is LGHNT and CDR2 FRNRAP. The CDR3 sequence is CASGLRLAGAYNEQFF. The CDR3 DNA is TGTGCTAGTGGTTTACGGCTAGCGGGAGCCTACAATGAGCAGTTCTTC.

Here the CDR3 reads CASSSLTGRMYGYTF. Written as DNA, the CDR3 is TGTGCCAGCAGTTCCCTCACAGGGCGTATGTATGGCTACACCTTC. The chain couples TRBV27 to TRBJ1-2; D might be TRBD1 (6 bases). The CDR3 covers 15 residues. Trimming took 4 bases from V and 5 from J, leaving 17 bases between them. CDR1 is MNHEY and CDR2 is SMNVEV in the germline V gene (reference sequence).